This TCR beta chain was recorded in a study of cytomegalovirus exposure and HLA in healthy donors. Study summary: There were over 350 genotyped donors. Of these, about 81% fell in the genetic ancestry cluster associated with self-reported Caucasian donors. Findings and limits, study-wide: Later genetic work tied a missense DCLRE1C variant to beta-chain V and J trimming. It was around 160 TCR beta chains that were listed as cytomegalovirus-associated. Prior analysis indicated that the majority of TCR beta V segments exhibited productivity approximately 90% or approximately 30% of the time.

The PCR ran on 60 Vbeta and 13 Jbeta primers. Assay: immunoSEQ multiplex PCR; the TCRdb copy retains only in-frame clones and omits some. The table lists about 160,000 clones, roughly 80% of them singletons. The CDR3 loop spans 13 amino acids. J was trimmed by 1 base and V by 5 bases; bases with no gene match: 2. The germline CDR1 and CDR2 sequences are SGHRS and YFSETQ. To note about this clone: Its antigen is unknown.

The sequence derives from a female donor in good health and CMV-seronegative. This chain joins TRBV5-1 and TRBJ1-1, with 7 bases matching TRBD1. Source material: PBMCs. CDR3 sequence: CASRTGKNTEAFF. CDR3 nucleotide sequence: TGCGCCAGCAGGACAGGGAAGAACACTGAAGCTTTCTTT. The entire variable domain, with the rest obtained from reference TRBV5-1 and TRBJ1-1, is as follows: KAGVTQTPRYLIKTRGQQVTLSCSPISGHRSVSWYQQTPGQGLQFLFEYFSETQRNKGNFPGRFSGRQFSNSRSEMNVSTLELGDSALYLCASRTGKNTEAFFGQGTRLTVV.